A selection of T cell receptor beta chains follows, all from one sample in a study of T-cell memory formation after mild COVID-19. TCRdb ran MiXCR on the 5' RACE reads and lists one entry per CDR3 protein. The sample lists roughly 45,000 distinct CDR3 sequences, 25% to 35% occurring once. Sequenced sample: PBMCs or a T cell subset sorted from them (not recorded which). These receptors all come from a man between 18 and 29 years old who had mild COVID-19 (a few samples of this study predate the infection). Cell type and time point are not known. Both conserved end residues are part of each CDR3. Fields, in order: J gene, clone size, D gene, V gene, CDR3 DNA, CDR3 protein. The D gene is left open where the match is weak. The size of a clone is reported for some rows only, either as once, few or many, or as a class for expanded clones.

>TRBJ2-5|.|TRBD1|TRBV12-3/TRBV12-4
TGTGCCAGCAGTTTCCGGACAGGGGGCGAGGAGACCCAGTACTTC
CASSFRTGGEETQYF
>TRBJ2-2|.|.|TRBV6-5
TGTGCCAGCAGTTTCCGCACCGCGAACACCGGGGAGCTGTTTTTT
CASSFRTANTGELFF
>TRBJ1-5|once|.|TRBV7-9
TGTGCCAGCAGCTTAGAGGTTCAGGTGCCGGGCAATCAGCCCCAGCATTTT
CASSLEVQVPGNQPQHF
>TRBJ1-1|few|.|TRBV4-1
TGCGCCAGCAGCCAAGTCACGGAGATGAACACTGAAGCTTTCTTT
CASSQVTEMNTEAFF
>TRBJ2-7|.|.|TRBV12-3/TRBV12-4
TGTGCCAGCAGTTTCGACGGCTACGAGCAGTACTTC
CASSFDGYEQYF
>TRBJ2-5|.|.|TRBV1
TGCACCAGCAGCCAAGATCCCCCTAGCGGGGCCCAAGAGACCCAGTACTTC
CTSSQDPPSGAQETQYF
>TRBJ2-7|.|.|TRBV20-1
TGCAGTGCTAGAGATTTAGGAGGGGGTGAGCAGTACTTC
CSARDLGGGEQYF
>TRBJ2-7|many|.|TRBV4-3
TGCGCCAGCAGCCAAGATCGGAGTGGGGGATCGGGGTACGAGCAGTACTTC
CASSQDRSGGSGYEQYF
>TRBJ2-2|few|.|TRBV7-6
TGTGCCAGCAGCTTAGTAGCAGGGGGGGCCGGGGAGCTGTTTTTT
CASSLVAGGAGELFF
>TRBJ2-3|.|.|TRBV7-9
TGTGCCAGCACCGGCCGGACAGCATTAGATACGCAGTATTTT
CASTGRTALDTQYF
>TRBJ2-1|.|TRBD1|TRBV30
TGTGCCTGGAAAGTTAGGGACAGAATATACAATGAGCAGTTCTTC
CAWKVRDRIYNEQFF
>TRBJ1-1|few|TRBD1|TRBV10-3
TGTGCCATCAGGGATCAGGGGGACGACACTGAAGCTTTCTTT
CAIRDQGDDTEAFF
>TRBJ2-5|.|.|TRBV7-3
TGTGCCAGCAGCTCAACGGGTTTACAAGAGACCCAGTACTTC
CASSSTGLQETQYF
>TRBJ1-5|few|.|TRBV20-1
TGCAGTGCGATGGACACACAGCCCCAGCATTTT
CSAMDTQPQHF
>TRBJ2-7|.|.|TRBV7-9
TGTGCCAGCAGCTCACCTTGGGACGCATCCTACGAGCAGTACTTC
CASSSPWDASYEQYF
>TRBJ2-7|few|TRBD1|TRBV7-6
TGTGCCAGCGCTCCGGGACAGGGGTACGAGCAGTACTTC
CASAPGQGYEQYF
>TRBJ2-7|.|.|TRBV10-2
TGCGCCACACGGACCACGTACGAGCAGTACTTC
CATRTTYEQYF
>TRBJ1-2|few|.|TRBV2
TGTGCCAGCAATCCGAGCCTGGAGATAATCTATGGCTACACCTTC
CASNPSLEIIYGYTF
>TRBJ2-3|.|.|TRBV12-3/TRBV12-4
TGTGCCAGCAGTCACGTGCAGCGAGATACGCAGTATTTT
CASSHVQRDTQYF
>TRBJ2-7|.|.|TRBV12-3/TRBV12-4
TGTGCCAGCAGTTTCTCCCCCCGCCGGGGCGAGCAGTACTTC
CASSFSPRRGEQYF
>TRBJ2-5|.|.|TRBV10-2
TGCGCCAGCAGTGAGCGGCTGGAGACCCAGTACTTC
CASSERLETQYF
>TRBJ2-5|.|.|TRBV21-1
TGTGCCAGCAGCAAAGGGTCCCAGGGTACCAGGACTAGCGGGGGTCACCAAGAGACCCAGTACTTC
CASSKGSQGTRTSGGHQETQYF
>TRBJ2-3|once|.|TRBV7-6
TGTGCCAGCAGCCGCACAGGGAGGGGGTTCGCAGATACGCAGTATTTT
CASSRTGRGFADTQYF
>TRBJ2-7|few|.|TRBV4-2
TGTGCCAGCAGCCACCCGGACAGCTCCTACGAGCAGTACTTC
CASSHPDSSYEQYF
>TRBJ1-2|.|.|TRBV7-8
TGTGCCAGCAGCCCACCGAGTACAGGGTCCTATGGCTACACCTTC
CASSPPSTGSYGYTF
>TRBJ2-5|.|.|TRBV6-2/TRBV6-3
TGTGCCAGCACCGACCCAGCGACAGGACGCCAAGAGACCCAGTACTTC
CASTDPATGRQETQYF
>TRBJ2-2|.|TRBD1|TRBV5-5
TGTGCCAGCAGCTTGTCGGACAGGGGCACCGGGGAGCTGTTTTTT
CASSLSDRGTGELFF
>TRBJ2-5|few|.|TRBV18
TGTGCCAGCTCACCCCCCAGGCTCCAAGAGACCCAGTACTTC
CASSPPRLQETQYF
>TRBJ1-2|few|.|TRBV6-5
TGTGCCAGCGGGATCGGTCCGAGGGTATACGGCTACACCTTC
CASGIGPRVYGYTF
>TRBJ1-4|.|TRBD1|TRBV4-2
TGTGCCAGCAGCCAAGATGCGGGGACAGGGGGTGAAAAACTGTTTTTT
CASSQDAGTGGEKLFF
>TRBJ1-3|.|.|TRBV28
TGTGCCAGCAGTTTATGGGGGAAGAGCTCTGGAAACACCATATATTTT
CASSLWGKSSGNTIYF
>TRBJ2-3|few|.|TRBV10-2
TGCGCCAGCAGTGAGTCGAATCCGAGACTAAAAACAGATACGCAGTATTTT
CASSESNPRLKTDTQYF
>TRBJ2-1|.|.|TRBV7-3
TGTGCCAGCAGCCGCGAAGCCTCAGGGGTGTACAATGAGCAGTTCTTC
CASSREASGVYNEQFF
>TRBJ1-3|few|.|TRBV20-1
TGCAGTGCCCTTCCTCCAGGCTCGCGAGGAAACACCATATATTTT
CSALPPGSRGNTIYF
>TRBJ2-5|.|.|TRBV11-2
TGTGCCAGCAGCTGGAGAGAGACCCAGTACTTC
CASSWRETQYF
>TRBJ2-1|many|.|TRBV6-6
TGTGCCAGCAGTCTCCAGTGGAAGGATGAGCAGTTCTTC
CASSLQWKDEQFF
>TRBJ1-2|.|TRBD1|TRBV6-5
TGTGCCAGCAGTTACTCGGGTGCAGGGGGCGCGAAGGGCTACACCTTC
CASSYSGAGGAKGYTF
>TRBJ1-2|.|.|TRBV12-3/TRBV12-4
TGTGCCAGCAAGGAGTCCCTAGTCGGCTACACCTTC
CASKESLVGYTF
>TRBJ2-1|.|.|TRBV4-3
TGCGCCAGCAGCCAAGATGGTCTCGGGTCTGAGCAGTTCTTC
CASSQDGLGSEQFF
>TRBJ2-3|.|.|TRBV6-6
TGTGCCAGCAGTTACTCTATCTGGGATACGCAGTATTTT
CASSYSIWDTQYF
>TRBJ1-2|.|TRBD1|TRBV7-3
TGTGCCAGCAGCTCCCTCCCAGGACAGGGCTATGGCTACACCTTC
CASSSLPGQGYGYTF
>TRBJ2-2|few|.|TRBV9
TGTGCCAGCAGCGTAGGTGGGGCCGGCACCGGGGAGCTGTTTTTT
CASSVGGAGTGELFF
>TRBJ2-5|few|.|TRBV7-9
TGTGCCAGCAGCCGAATACTTGGGGGTCCCCAAGAGACCCAGTACTTC
CASSRILGGPQETQYF
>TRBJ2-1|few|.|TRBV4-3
TGCGCCAGCAGCCAAGATGCCGGGACTTACAATGAGCAGTTCTTC
CASSQDAGTYNEQFF
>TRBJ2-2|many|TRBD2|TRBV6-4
TGTGCCAGCAGTGGACTAGCGGGGAACACCGGGGAGCTGTTTTTT
CASSGLAGNTGELFF
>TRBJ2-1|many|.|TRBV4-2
TGTGCCAGCAGCCAACAGGACGGGGCGATCTCCTACAATGAGCAGTTCTTC
CASSQQDGAISYNEQFF
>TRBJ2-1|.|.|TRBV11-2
TGTGCCAGCAGCCCGCTAGGGGGGGGCTACAATGAGCAGTTCTTC
CASSPLGGGYNEQFF
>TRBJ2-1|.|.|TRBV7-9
TGTGCCAGCAGCGCTACGGGGCTAGCGAATGAGCAGTTCTTC
CASSATGLANEQFF
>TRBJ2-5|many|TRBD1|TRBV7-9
TGTGCCAGCAGCGCAGGACAGGGGGCGTTAAAGACCCAGTACTTC
CASSAGQGALKTQYF
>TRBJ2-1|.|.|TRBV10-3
TGTGCCATCAGTGAAAACAATGAGCAGTTCTTC
CAISENNEQFF
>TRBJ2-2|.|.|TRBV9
TGTGCCAGCAGCGTAGTACAGGGGAACACCGGGGAGCTGTTTTTT
CASSVVQGNTGELFF
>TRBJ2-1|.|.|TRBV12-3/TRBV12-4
TGTGCCAGCAGTTTCGTCAGAGGACACTCCTACAATGAGCAGTTCTTC
CASSFVRGHSYNEQFF
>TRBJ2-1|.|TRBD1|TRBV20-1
TGCAGTGCCCCCAGGACAGGGCTTGGGTCCTACAATGAGCAGTTCTTC
CSAPRTGLGSYNEQFF
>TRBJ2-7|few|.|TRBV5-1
TGCGCCAGCAGTACCTCAACAGGGATTGACGAGCAGTACTTC
CASSTSTGIDEQYF